These 21 T cell receptor beta chains share one sample of origin, sequenced in a study of blood T cell repertoires in COVID-19. This table comes from immunoSEQ multiplex PCR, and its TCRdb copy is limited to in-frame clones, with some not included. The repertoire consists of 140,000 or so clones, with under 90% occurring once and the leading ten covering about 4%. The sample consisted of peripheral blood. The source is a man aged 65 to 85 who had recovered from COVID-19.

This clone turned up a few times. The V and J genes are TRBV3-1 (or the pseudogene TRBV3-2) and TRBJ2-7; TRBD2 agrees at 12 bases. The CDR3 length is 16 residues. Germline V gene lookup returns CDR1 LGHDT and CDR2 YNNKEL (reference sequence). Losses at the gene ends were 0 bases for V and 4 bases for J; bases not matched to a gene: 4. The DNA of the CDR3 is TGTGCCAGCAGCCAAGAAAAACTAGCGGGAGGATACGAGCAGTACTTC. Amino acids: CASSQEKLAGGYEQYF.

CDR3 region: CASSITGSNGQPQHF. For the CDR3, the DNA is TGTGCCAGCAGCATAACAGGGTCGAACGGTCAGCCCCAGCATTTT. The V call is TRBV5-5, the J call TRBJ1-5, with a weak D call TRBD1 (6 bases). From germline, CDR1 is SGHKS and CDR2 YYEKEE (reference sequence). With 4 bases removed from V and 6 bases from J, the gap between germline ends came to 17 bases. The CDR3 is 15 amino acids.

This clone appeared once. This chain links TRBV19 with TRBJ2-6; the D is unclear. Deletions cut 7 bases from V and 3 bases from J, with 7 bases between. The CDR3 totals 13 residues. Germline V gives CDR1 LNHDA, CDR2 SQIVND (reference sequence). This chain's CDR3 is CASTMSGANVLTF. For the CDR3, the DNA is TGTGCCAGTACAATGAGTGGGGCCAACGTCCTGACTTTC.

The rearrangement uses TRBV5-1 and TRBJ2-5, with a tentative D call TRBD1 (5 bases). V was cut by 4 bases and J by 5 bases, with 15 bases left in between. The germline V gene has CDR1 SGHRS and CDR2 YFSETQ. The CDR3 is made up of 14 amino acids. CDR3 DNA sequence: TGCGCCAGCAGCGTCGGACAAACCGAGGAGACCCAGTACTTC. It specifies CASSVGQTEETQYF.

The CDR3 loop is CASSSGDRNQPQHF. The DNA for the CDR3 is TGTGCCAGCAGCTCAGGGGACAGAAATCAGCCCCAGCATTTT. The genes are TRBV7-9 and TRBJ1-5; 7 bases are a match to TRBD1. CDR3 length equals 14 residues. Unmatched junction bases numbered 4, after V lost 4 bases and J lost 4 bases. The germline V gene has CDR1 SEHNR and CDR2 FQNEAQ (reference sequence).

This clone was observed once. The chain combines TRBV30 with TRBJ2-7; 12 nucleotides line up with TRBD2. V shed 6 bases, J shed 5 bases, and the junction held 5 bases outside the gene matches. The germline gives CDR1 GTSNPN, CDR2 SVGIG (reference sequence). This CDR3 is built from 13 residues. Written as DNA, the CDR3 is TGTGCCTGCCGGACTAGCGGGAACCACGAGCAGTACTTC. Encoded protein: CACRTSGNHEQYF.

The rearrangement joins TRBV4-3 to TRBJ1-4; no definite D call. Germline V gives CDR1 LGHNA, CDR2 YSLEER. This CDR3 has 15 amino acids. With 1 base removed from V and 0 bases from J, the gap between germline ends came to 6 bases. The CDR3 reads CASSQAQTTNEKLFF. The CDR3 DNA is TGCGCCAGCAGCCAAGCCCAGACAACTAATGAAAAACTGTTTTTT.

This chain connects TRBV7-6 to TRBJ2-2; a weak D match, TRBD1 (8 bases). The CDR3 runs 15 residues. Trimming pared 5 bases from V and 6 bases from J, leaving 16 bases between. Per the germline V gene, CDR1 is SGHVS and CDR2 is FNYEAQ. The CDR3 spells CASSLRQGRAGELFF. The CDR3 bases are TGTGCCAGCAGCCTCCGACAGGGGAGGGCCGGGGAGCTGTTTTTT.

This chain connects TRBV27 to TRBJ2-7; D is possibly TRBD2 (6 bases). Deletions cut 6 bases from V and 6 bases from J, with 18 bases between. This CDR3 spans 14 amino acids. Germline V gives CDR1 MNHEY, CDR2 SMNVEV (reference sequence). In nucleotides, the CDR3 is TGTGCCAGCAGCCCTAGACTAGGCCCCGTCGAGCAGTACTTC. Protein product: CASSPRLGPVEQYF.

Only a few counts were recorded for this clone. This chain uses TRBV5-6 with TRBJ1-5, with D unclear. Trimming took off 1 base at V and 9 bases at J, with 17 bases between the two ends. CDR3 length equals 15 residues. Per the germline V gene, CDR1 is SGHDT and CDR2 is YYEEEE. As DNA, the CDR3 is TGTGCCAGCAGCTTGTATAGGAGCCCTACCGGGCCCCAGCATTTT. Its protein product is CASSLYRSPTGPQHF.

The chain joins TRBV27 to TRBJ1-1; D unclear. Germline assignment: CDR1 MNHEY and CDR2 SMNVEV (reference sequence). Trimming cost V 1 base and J 7 bases, with 10 bases left between them. CDR3 length: 13 amino acids. The CDR3 sequence is CASSLWAASEAFF. CDR3 DNA sequence: TGTGCCAGCAGTTTATGGGCAGCCAGTGAAGCTTTCTTT.

The J gene is TRBJ1-5, the V gene TRBV27, with D unresolved. The CDR3 is 14 residues long. The germline V gene encodes CDR1 MNHEY and CDR2 SMNVEV (reference sequence). Between the trimmed V and J ends, which lost 2 bases and 5 bases, there was a span of 10 bases. The CDR3 DNA reads TGTGCCAGCAGTTTAGGGCCGACGCATCAGCCCCAGCATTTT. Translating gives CASSLGPTHQPQHF.

The chain recombines TRBV9 with TRBJ2-3, with 9 bases that match TRBD2. Losses at the gene ends were 6 bases for V and 5 bases for J; bases not matched to a gene: 10. CDR3 length equals 15 residues. Germline CDR1 reads SGDLS; CDR2 reads YYNGEE. CDR3: CASTMGLAGQDTQYF. CDR3 nucleotides: TGTGCCAGCACAATGGGGCTAGCGGGGCAAGATACGCAGTATTTT.

V gene TRBV2 combines with J gene TRBJ2-5; 11 bases match TRBD2. The CDR3 length is 14 residues. V shed 5 bases and J 4 bases; nucleotides not matched to a gene: 3. Germline V gene data show CDR1 as SNHLY and CDR2 as FYNNEI. The CDR3 sequence is CASSPLAGGETQYF. The CDR3 DNA reads TGTGCCAGCAGTCCTCTAGCGGGAGGAGAGACCCAGTACTTC.

The V call is TRBV2, the J call TRBJ1-4; D might be TRBD1 (5 bases). Germline CDR1 and CDR2: SNHLY and FYNNEI. V lost 3 bases to trimming and J lost 3 bases, with 11 bases between them. CDR3 size: 15 residues. The DNA of the CDR3 is TGTGCCAGCAGTGAGACGGAGGGGCCTAATGAAAAACTGTTTTTT. Translation gives CASSETEGPNEKLFF.

The chain is built from TRBV12-3 or TRBV12-4 and TRBJ2-1; D is unresolved. The CDR3 consists of 12 residues. Trimming left V 5 bases short and J 3 bases short, with 5 bases between. The CDR3 spells CASSPGYNEQFF. Written as DNA, the CDR3 is TGTGCCAGCAGTCCGGGCTACAATGAGCAGTTCTTC.

The chain combines TRBV27 with TRBJ2-7, with D tentatively TRBD1 (5 bases). This CDR3 has 15 amino acids. CDR1 is MNHEY, CDR2 SMNVEV, per germline (reference sequence). The V and J ends lost 1 base and 0 bases respectively, with 10 bases between them. Here the CDR3 DNA reads TGTGCCAGCAGTTTATTCGTCCAGGGCTCCTACGAGCAGTACTTC. Its translation: CASSLFVQGSYEQYF.

The gene calls are TRBV7-2 and TRBJ2-7, with 9 bases lining up with TRBD2. Germline V gene data show CDR1 as SGHTA and CDR2 as FQGNSA. The CDR3 contains 14 residues. J lost 4 bases, V lost 8 bases, and 9 bases had no gene match. DNA of the CDR3: TGTGCCAGCTGTAGTAGCGGGAGTCTTTACGAGCAGTACTTC. Translating gives CASCSSGSLYEQYF.

The CDR3 loop is CASSYSWTDSDSPLHF. The CDR3 nucleotides read TGTGCCAGCAGTTACTCCTGGACAGACTCAGATTCACCCCTCCACTTT. V is TRBV6-5 and J is TRBJ1-6; a weak D match, TRBD1 (6 bases). Trimming took off 0 bases at V and 8 bases at J, with 14 bases between the two ends. Germline lookup yields CDR1 MNHEY and CDR2 SVGAGI. The length of the CDR3 is 16 residues.

The chain combines TRBV7-8 with TRBJ2-3, with D unclear. The CDR3 is made up of 14 amino acids. Deletions cut 1 base from V and 6 bases from J, with 11 bases between. CDR1 is SGHVS, CDR2 FQNEAQ, per germline. The CDR3 sequence is CASSLGTPRDTQYF. CDR3 DNA: TGTGCCAGCAGCTTAGGAACCCCCCGGGATACGCAGTATTTT.

The chain couples TRBV19 to TRBJ2-1; 8 positions match TRBD2. Germline trimming cut 3 bases from V and 1 base from J; bases unmatched to any gene: 5. CDR1 LNHDA and CDR2 SQIVND come from the germline V gene (reference sequence). The CDR3 spans 16 residues. The CDR3 nucleotides are TGTGCCAGTAGTATCTATAAGCGGGAGTCCTACAATGAGCAGTTCTTC. Its translation: CASSIYKRESYNEQFF.